The 27 T cell receptor beta chains below were found in one sample sequenced in a study of blood T cells in healthy people across ages. A second PCR of about 6 to 12 cycles used a sample-barcoded 5' primer and a J-beta primer mix. TCRdb recomputed calls from the 5' RACE reads with MiXCR, one row per CDR3 protein. The sample has hundreds of thousands of distinct CDR3 sequences; 35% to 60% are singletons. Sequencing was performed on blood. These receptor sequences come from a man at least 80 years old in good health.

Many counts were recorded for this clonotype. The chain uses TRBV5-1 and TRBJ2-6, with 8 bases lining up with TRBD1. V trimming: 7 bases; J trimming: 2 bases; junction bases outside the gene matches: 5. The CDR3 covers 15 residues. The germline V gene has CDR1 SGHRS and CDR2 YFSETQ. The DNA of the CDR3 is TGCGCCAGCTCCCAACAGGGGGCTGGGGCCAACGTCCTGACTTTC. Its translation: CASSQQGAGANVLTF.

This chain connects TRBV7-9 to TRBJ1-2, with D possibly matching TRBD1 (5 bases). The length of the CDR3 is 16 residues. Per germline, CDR1 SEHNR and CDR2 FQNEAQ (reference sequence). Trimming pared 0 bases from V and 4 bases from J, leaving 15 bases between. CDR3 bases: TGTGCCAGCAGCTTAGCCCGGCGGGACGGAACCTATGGCTACACCTTC. This codes for CASSLARRDGTYGYTF. Complete variable domain (other parts from reference TRBV7-9 and TRBJ1-2): DTGVSQNPRHKITKRGQNVTFRCDPISEHNRLYWYRQTLGQGPEFLTYFQNEAQLEKSRLLSDRFSAERPKGSFSTLEIQRTEQGDSAMYLCASSLARRDGTYGYTFGSGTRLTVV.

This clonotype was detected ten times or more. The chain uses TRBV7-6 and TRBJ2-5; possibly TRBD1 for D (6 bases). The V gene lost 1 base and the J gene lost 3 bases, with 12 bases spanning the gap. The germline V gene has CDR1 SGHVS and CDR2 FNYEAQ. The CDR3 is made up of 15 amino acids. This chain's CDR3 is CASSLGVGGEETQYF. CDR3 coding DNA: TGTGCCAGCAGCTTAGGGGTAGGGGGAGAAGAGACCCAGTACTTC.

The chain couples TRBV20-1 to TRBJ2-1, with 7 bases lining up with TRBD1. This CDR3 is built from 13 residues. Trimming at V came to 5 bases and at J to 4 bases, leaving 5 bases not matched to a gene. The V gene's germline CDR1 is DFQATT and CDR2 SNEGSKA (reference sequence). The CDR3 protein is CSAGRDRYNEQFF. The CDR3, as DNA: TGCAGTGCTGGACGGGACAGATACAATGAGCAGTTCTTC.

Only a few counts were recorded for this clonotype. The rearrangement links TRBV15 to TRBJ2-7; D is possibly TRBD1 (5 bases). CDR1 and CDR2 (germline): LNHNV, YYDKDF (reference sequence). Trimming removed 0 bases at V and 4 bases at J, with 10 bases between. The CDR3 extends over 14 amino acids. The CDR3 nucleotides are TGTGCCACCAGCAGAGATCCCCAGGGTTACGAGCAGTACTTC. Its translation is CATSRDPQGYEQYF.

This clonotype has more than one count but fewer than ten. For the CDR3, the DNA is TGCAGCGCCCTTACCCCGGGACTAGCGGTCAATGAGCAGTTCTTC. Translating it yields CSALTPGLAVNEQFF. The chain recombines TRBV29-1 with TRBJ2-1; TRBD2 agrees at 11 bases. Looked up from germline, CDR1 is SQVTM and CDR2 is ANQGSEA. The CDR3 has 15 amino acids. J gave up 6 bases and V 7 bases, and 11 bases lay outside the gene matches.

The sample holds a few counts of this clonotype. This may arise from a read error, as a much more abundant clone is one base away. V is TRBV27 and J is TRBJ1-2; D ambiguous. Germline V gene sequence: CDR1 MNHEY, CDR2 SMNVEV (reference sequence). V was cut by 5 bases and J by 7 bases, with 11 bases left in between. CDR3 length: 12 residues. CDR3 protein: CASSQDACGYTF. The CDR3, as DNA: TGTGCCAGCAGTCAGGACGCATGTGGCTACACCTTC.

The V and J genes are TRBV29-1 and TRBJ2-1; D is unclear. The CDR3 is made up of 12 amino acids. Germline CDR1 SQVTM, CDR2 ANQGSEA. V lost 3 bases and J lost 4, with 7 bases in between. The CDR3 loop is CSVESRYNEQFF. DNA of the CDR3: TGCAGCGTTGAGTCCCGATACAATGAGCAGTTCTTC.

For this clonotype: One end of the junction fails to match germline, which may point to a read error. This chain joins TRBV12-3 or TRBV12-4 and TRBJ1-4; possible D gene TRBD1, 6 bases. CDR3 length equals 19 residues. The CDR3 loop is CASSFSGWGGRGTNEKLFF. CDR3 bases: TGTGCCAGCAGTTTCTCCGGGTGGGGGGGGCGAGGAACTAACGAAAAACTGTTTTTT.

The V call is TRBV7-2, the J call TRBJ1-5; no clear D gene. Per the germline V gene, CDR1 is SGHTA and CDR2 is FQGNSA. Trimming removed 3 bases from V and 7 bases from J, with 13 bases in between. The CDR3 sequence is 14 residues long. Here the CDR3 reads CASSFYMAGQPQHF. CDR3 DNA sequence: TGTGCCAGCAGCTTTTATATGGCGGGGCAGCCCCAGCATTTT.

This chain uses TRBV28 with TRBJ1-5; no definite D call. Germline CDR1 is MDHEN and CDR2 is SYDVKM. This CDR3 contains 13 residues. V lost 2 bases, J lost 5 bases, and 7 bases lay in between. The CDR3 DNA follows: TGTGCCAGCAGTTTACAGCTGGATCAGCCCCAGCATTTT. This translates into CASSLQLDQPQHF.

The chain couples TRBV20-1 to TRBJ1-3; 7 bases align to TRBD1. The CDR3 runs to 14 residues. J gave up 4 bases and V 4 bases, and 7 bases lay outside the gene matches. Germline V gene sequence: CDR1 DFQATT, CDR2 SNEGSKA (reference sequence). This chain's CDR3 is CSANGQGGGNTIYF. In DNA, the CDR3 is TGCAGTGCTAATGGGCAGGGGGGAGGAAACACCATATATTTT.

This chain uses TRBV3-1 with TRBJ2-7; 14 bases match TRBD2. The germline gives CDR1 LGHDT, CDR2 YNNKEL (reference sequence). The CDR3 runs 17 residues. Trimming at V came to 4 bases and at J to 5 bases, leaving 10 bases not matched to a gene. The CDR3 DNA sequence: TGTGCCAGCAGCCCTCCGACTAGCGGGAGGGCCTGGGACGAGCAGTACTTC. The encoded protein is CASSPPTSGRAWDEQYF.

This clonotype was counted once. The chain is built from TRBV5-1 and TRBJ2-1, with 9 positions matching TRBD2. Germline loops: CDR1 SGHRS, CDR2 YFSETQ. V trimming: 1 base; J trimming: 2 bases; junction bases outside the gene matches: 13. The CDR3 is 19 residues long. The CDR3 loop reads CASSLLFPIAGETYNEQFF. CDR3 coding DNA: TGCGCCAGCAGCTTGTTGTTCCCTATAGCGGGAGAAACCTACAATGAGCAGTTCTTC.

This clonotype appeared a single time. CDR3 loop: CASSFFGAENTGELFF. Here the CDR3 DNA reads TGTGCCAGCAGTTTCTTTGGGGCAGAAAACACCGGGGAGCTGTTTTTT. The chain links TRBV28 to TRBJ2-2, with D perhaps matching TRBD1 (5 bases). Per the germline V gene, CDR1 is MDHEN and CDR2 is SYDVKM. V was trimmed by 3 bases and J by 2 bases, leaving 13 bases between them. CDR3 length equals 16 residues.

In its sample, this clonotype was seen a few times. The chain carries TRBV28 and TRBJ2-1; TRBD1 might be the D (6 bases). The length of the CDR3 is 15 residues. The germline CDR1 and CDR2 sequences are MDHEN and SYDVKM. V dropped 8 bases and J dropped 1 base, with 15 bases sitting between them. The CDR3 DNA reads TGTGCCAGCCTCCCCGGGACACTGTCCTACAATGAGCAGTTCTTC. Its protein product is CASLPGTLSYNEQFF.

The chain is built from TRBV4-1 and TRBJ1-2, with TRBD1 matching over 10 bases. V lost 5 bases to trimming and J lost 4 bases; unmatched junction nucleotides: 7. CDR1 and CDR2 (germline): MGHRA, YSYEKL. This CDR3 has 15 residues. CDR3 residues: CASSFPTGGGYGYTF. As DNA, the CDR3 is TGCGCCAGCAGCTTTCCGACAGGGGGCGGCTATGGCTACACCTTC.

The chain combines TRBV20-1 with TRBJ1-2; D remains unclear. V was trimmed by 1 base and J by 4 bases, leaving 10 bases between them. This CDR3 contains 13 residues. Germline CDR1 reads DFQATT; CDR2 reads SNEGSKA (reference sequence). CDR3 coding DNA: TGCAGTGCTAGAGTAGCAGGCGGCTATGGCTACACCTTC. This translates into CSARVAGGYGYTF.

The genes are TRBV29-1 and TRBJ2-1; D might be TRBD1 or TRBD2, each matching 5 bases. The V and J ends lost 3 bases and 8 bases respectively, with 11 bases between them. CDR1 is SQVTM and CDR2 is ANQGSEA in the germline V gene. The CDR3 sequence is 12 residues long. CDR3 bases: TGCAGCGTTGATGAGGGGAGAGATGAGCAGTTCTTC. This translates into CSVDEGRDEQFF.

This clonotype was observed a single time. In DNA form, the CDR3 reads TGTGCCAGTAGTACGACAGGGGCGGTGACCCAGTACTTC. Protein product: CASSTTGAVTQYF. J is TRBJ2-7 and V is TRBV19; 8 bases agree with TRBD1. The closer fit of TRBJ2-5 to the DNA end suggests the J call may be wrong. This CDR3 has 13 amino acids. CDR1 LNHDA and CDR2 SQIVND come from the germline V gene (reference sequence).

This clonotype was found many times. The chain links TRBV7-2 to TRBJ1-4; 9 bases align to TRBD1. Germline assignment: CDR1 SGHTA and CDR2 FQGNSA. The V and J ends lost 5 bases and 0 bases, in that order; junction bases with no gene match: 4. The CDR3 has 16 residues. This CDR3 is CASSPRTGATNEKLFF. In DNA form, the CDR3 reads TGTGCCAGCAGCCCACGGACAGGGGCAACTAATGAAAAACTGTTTTTT.

This rearrangement joins TRBV20-1 to TRBJ2-5, with 7 bases matching TRBD1. J was trimmed by 2 bases and V by 5 bases; bases with no gene match: 8. This CDR3 is 14 amino acids long. Germline CDR1 and CDR2: DFQATT and SNEGSKA (reference sequence). The CDR3 bases are TGCAGTGCTGCACACGGGACAGCACAAGAGACCCAGTACTTC. Its protein is CSAAHGTAQETQYF.

V usage is TRBV27 and J usage is TRBJ1-1; D is possibly TRBD1 (6 bases). The CDR3 has 14 amino acids. Germline V gene sequence: CDR1 MNHEY, CDR2 SMNVEV (reference sequence). V was pared by 5 bases and J by 10 bases, with 20 bases between. CDR3 nucleotides: TGTGCCAGCAGTCCCCAACAGGGTTCCCGAGTAGCTTTCTTT. This translates into CASSPQQGSRVAFF.

The chain employs TRBV10-2 and TRBJ2-7; D may be TRBD1 (6 bases). This CDR3 has 14 amino acids. The germline V and J ends were trimmed by 4 bases and 0 bases, with 10 bases remaining between them. Germline V gene sequence: CDR1 WSHSY, CDR2 SAAADI. The chain's CDR3 is CASSGTDLSYEQYF. The CDR3 DNA is TGCGCCAGCAGTGGGACAGACCTCTCCTACGAGCAGTACTTC.

This chain uses TRBV27 with TRBJ2-7; 9 bases match TRBD1. The germline V gene has CDR1 MNHEY and CDR2 SMNVEV (reference sequence). The J segment lost 3 bases and the V segment lost 5 bases, leaving 5 bases of the junction unmatched. The CDR3 loop spans 14 amino acids. The CDR3 region is CASSVVTGGYEQYF. CDR3 nucleotide sequence: TGTGCCAGCAGTGTCGTGACAGGGGGCTACGAGCAGTACTTC.

V is TRBV20-1 and J is TRBJ2-1; 12 bases agree with TRBD2. V shed 3 bases, J shed 2 bases, and the junction held 5 bases outside the gene matches. CDR1 is DFQATT and CDR2 is SNEGSKA in the germline V gene (reference sequence). This CDR3 spans 16 amino acids. The CDR3 region is CSASPPSGRAYNEQFF. The CDR3 nucleotides are TGCAGTGCTAGCCCCCCTAGCGGGAGGGCCTACAATGAGCAGTTCTTC.

The chain couples TRBV28 to TRBJ2-3; D is undetermined. Trimming left V 6 bases short and J 9 bases short, with 10 bases between. The CDR3 is made up of 11 amino acids. From germline, CDR1 is MDHEN and CDR2 SYDVKM. The CDR3 bases are TGTGCCAGCAGCTTAGCTCACACGCAGTATTTT. The encoded protein is CASSLAHTQYF. The full variable domain, with the rest looked up from reference TRBV28 and TRBJ2-3, is DVKVTQSSRYLVKRTGEKVFLECVQDMDHENMFWYRQDPGLGLRLIYFSYDVKMKEKGDIPEGYSVSREKKERFSLILESASTNQTSMYLCASSLAHTQYFGPGTRLTVL.